This TCR beta chain originates from a study of spatial heterogeneity in lung cancer. Each CDR3 protein is one row after TCRdb ran MiXCR on the 5' RACE reads. Of some 47,000 distinct CDR3 sequences in the sample, roughly 7% were seen once. At least ten counts were recorded for this clonotype. This sample's time point: sample taken at primary tumor resection. Whole RNA, which was extracted from tumor, nontumor lung tissue or frozen PBMC, was sequenced without any cell sorting. Donors were approximately 70 untreated early-stage non-small cell lung cancer patients. The CDR3 contains 13 residues. With 7 bases removed from V and 9 bases from J, the gap between germline ends came to 13 bases. CDR1 and CDR2 from the germline V gene are SNHLY and FYNNEI.

The rearrangement uses TRBV2 and TRBJ1-6; no clear D. The TCR comes from a female donor with early-stage non-small cell lung cancer. This specimen consisted of PBMCs, obtained at surgery. CDR3 protein: CASTFRAGSPLHF. CDR3 bases: TGTGCCAGCACGTTTAGGGCGGGTTCACCCCTCCACTTT.